The 15 T cell receptor beta chains below all came from one sample that was sequenced in a study of T cell responses to AZD1222 COVID-19 vaccine (dated by TCRdb to about 2021). Library construction relied on the immunoSEQ multiplex PCR assay. The table was pulled from immuneACCESS by TCRdb, which kept in-frame rearrangements only. Such tables lose some clones; where checked, under half of the loss comes from unresolved V genes, and the rest has no known cause. The sample profile shows around 86,000 clones; around 91% of them were found once. 8.4% of the sample is held by the ten biggest clonotypes. What this sample's time point label stands for: baseline before first vaccination. Sequences were derived from peripheral blood, sampled on day 0 of AZD1222 vaccination. These TCRs come from an adult in good health.

The chain couples TRBV12-3 or TRBV12-4 to TRBJ2-1, with D perhaps matching TRBD1 (6 bases). CDR3 length: 13 amino acids. V gave up 5 bases and J gave up 6 bases, with 11 bases separating them. CDR3 sequence: CASSPTGFNEQFF. CDR3 sequence (DNA): TGTGCCAGCAGTCCTACAGGGTTCAATGAGCAGTTCTTC.

The gene calls are TRBV12-5 and TRBJ1-1; D possibly corresponds to TRBD1 (6 bases). The CDR3 sequence is 14 residues long. Between the trimmed V and J ends, which lost 6 bases and 0 bases, there was a span of 11 bases. CDR1 is LGHNT and CDR2 is FRNRAP in the germline V gene. CDR3 amino acids: CASGPGTLNTEAFF. The CDR3 DNA follows: TGTGCTAGTGGCCCTGGGACACTGAACACTGAAGCTTTCTTT. Drawing the rest from reference TRBV12-5 and TRBJ1-1, the complete variable domain is DARVTQTPRHKVTEMGQEVTMRCQPILGHNTVFWYRQTMMQGLELLAYFRNRAPLDDSGMPKDRFSAEMPDATLATLKIQPSEPRDSAVYFCASGPGTLNTEAFFGQGTRLTVV.

The chain uses TRBV2 and TRBJ1-1; D gene unclear. Trimming shortened V by 6 bases and J by 1 base, and 9 bases separated the two germline ends. This CDR3 region has 13 residues. Per the germline V gene, CDR1 is SNHLY and CDR2 is FYNNEI. The CDR3 loop reads CASRDWSNTEAFF. For the CDR3, the DNA is TGTGCCAGCAGGGACTGGTCGAACACTGAAGCTTTCTTT.

The V and J genes are TRBV30 and TRBJ2-1; 7 bases align to TRBD1. This CDR3 contains 11 residues. Germline assignment: CDR1 GTSNPN and CDR2 SVGIG (reference sequence). V lost 3 bases to trimming and J lost 12 bases; unmatched junction nucleotides: 5. CDR3 sequence reads: CAWRGSGGQFF. The CDR3, as DNA: TGTGCCTGGAGGGGGTCAGGGGGGCAGTTCTTC.

This chain connects TRBV7-9 to TRBJ2-7, with D possibly being TRBD1 or TRBD2 (5 bases each). Trimming shortened V by 8 bases and J by 0 bases, and 17 bases separated the two germline ends. The length of the CDR3 is 15 residues. CDR1 and CDR2 from the germline V gene are SEHNR and FQNEAQ (reference sequence). This CDR3 reads CASRPRDGDSYEQYF. The CDR3 coding sequence is TGTGCCAGCCGTCCGAGGGACGGAGACTCCTACGAGCAGTACTTC.

This clone was observed a single time. This chain joins TRBV2 and TRBJ1-5, with D possibly being TRBD1 (6 bases). The length of the CDR3 is 14 residues. The germline V gene encodes CDR1 SNHLY and CDR2 FYNNEI. Trimming left V 4 bases short and J 7 bases short, with 14 bases between. CDR3 sequence reads: CASSGGQGIQPQHF. The CDR3 DNA sequence: TGTGCCAGCAGTGGGGGGCAGGGGATCCAGCCCCAGCATTTT.

This clone came up a few times. V gene TRBV7-2 combines with J gene TRBJ2-2; D gene ambiguous. V gave up 4 bases and J gave up 0 bases, with 12 bases separating them. Germline V gene lookup returns CDR1 SGHTA and CDR2 FQGNSA. The CDR3 runs 16 residues. CDR3 DNA: TGTGCCAGCAGCTCCAACCTACTACCGAACACCGGGGAGCTGTTTTTT. Translating gives CASSSNLLPNTGELFF.

The rearrangement joins TRBV7-9 to TRBJ2-7; D perhaps matches TRBD1 (6 bases). The CDR3 covers 15 residues. V was trimmed by 2 bases and J by 0 bases, leaving 11 bases between them. Germline CDR1 SEHNR, CDR2 FQNEAQ (reference sequence). The CDR3 spells CASSLRQGRSYEQYF. CDR3 DNA sequence: TGTGCCAGCAGCTTACGTCAGGGGCGCTCCTACGAGCAGTACTTC.

This chain joins TRBV7-9 and TRBJ1-5; 10 positions match TRBD1. V lost 6 bases and J lost 5; bases outside the gene matches: 7. The CDR3 runs 15 residues. The V gene's germline CDR1 is SEHNR and CDR2 FQNEAQ (reference sequence). The DNA for the CDR3 is TGTGCCAGCAGTCTTGGACAGGGGGGCCATCAGCCCCAGCATTTT. It codes for CASSLGQGGHQPQHF.

The rearrangement joins TRBV19 to TRBJ1-2; 8 positions match TRBD1. Trimming took 3 bases from V and 4 from J; bases not matched to a gene: 16. The CDR3 loop spans 18 amino acids. Germline CDR1 reads LNHDA; CDR2 reads SQIVND (reference sequence). The CDR3 coding sequence is TGTGCCAGTAGTATTCGACAGGGGACGCCGAATATGGTCTATGGCTACACCTTC. This codes for CASSIRQGTPNMVYGYTF.

Written as DNA, the CDR3 is TGTGCCATCAGTACAAGGAACATTCAGTACTTC. Its protein is CAISTRNIQYF. The genes are TRBV10-3 and TRBJ2-4; D remains ambiguous. Germline V gene data show CDR1 as ENHRY and CDR2 as SYGVKD. The CDR3 runs to 11 residues. The germline V and J ends were trimmed by 5 bases and 7 bases, with 6 bases remaining between them.

V is TRBV5-6 and J is TRBJ1-2; weak D call: TRBD1 (5 bases). The CDR3 spans 14 residues. CDR1 is SGHDT, CDR2 YYEEEE, per germline. V was pared by 1 base and J by 7 bases, with 14 bases between. The CDR3 DNA follows: TGTGCCAGCAGCTTGAGGGGTAAGACGGGTGGCTACACCTTC. As protein: CASSLRGKTGGYTF.

The chain couples TRBV2 to TRBJ2-7, with D perhaps TRBD2 (5 bases). V was clipped by 5 bases and J by 3 bases, with 8 bases between them. This CDR3 is built from 12 residues. CDR1 SNHLY and CDR2 FYNNEI come from the germline V gene. DNA of the CDR3: TGTGCCAGCAGTAGGAGCGGCTACGAGCAGTACTTC. This encodes CASSRSGYEQYF.

The chain recombines TRBV14 with TRBJ2-6, with unresolved D. Deletions cut 6 bases from V and 0 bases from J, with 9 bases between. CDR1 SGHDN and CDR2 FVKESK come from the germline V gene. This CDR3 has 15 amino acids. The CDR3 DNA reads as TGTGCCAGCAGTGCACGGGTCTCTGGGGCCAACGTCCTGACTTTC. Its translation: CASSARVSGANVLTF.

The rearrangement uses TRBV4-3 and TRBJ1-4; 9 bases are a match to TRBD1. Per the germline V gene, CDR1 is LGHNA and CDR2 is YSLEER. The CDR3 contains 19 residues. V lost 1 base and J lost 0; bases outside the gene matches: 9. The CDR3 region is CASSQANRGLRATNEKLFF. The CDR3 region has the DNA TGCGCCAGCAGCCAAGCAAACAGGGGGCTACGTGCAACTAATGAAAAACTGTTTTTT.